Listed below are T cell receptor beta chains from one sample, sequenced in a study of T cell responses to AZD1222 COVID-19 vaccine. Clones were read by immunoSEQ multiplex PCR, and TCRdb kept only the in-frame ones, dropping some. The table records some 140,000 clones, 92% of them present only once. This sample comprised peripheral blood, obtained on day 0 of AZD1222 vaccination. The receptors come from an adult in good health. The conserved cysteine and the conserved F or W are not part of the CDR3 here. The order of the fields is J gene, clone size, V gene, CDR3 protein. Size is omitted from some rows. Given values are once, few, many or a class for expanded clones.

TRBJ2-2,NA,TRBV3-1/TRBV3-2,ASSPPTGELF
TRBJ1-2,NA,TRBV18,ASSPRGQSDGYT
TRBJ1-5,NA,TRBV5-1,ASSLSGNNQPQH
TRBJ2-7,NA,TRBV10-3,AIRGTSGSYEQY
TRBJ1-3,NA,TRBV29-1,SVSGSSGNTIY
TRBJ1-1,NA,TRBV6-4,ASSDTPDATEAF
TRBJ1-1,NA,TRBV6-5,ASSYSTGVGTEAF
TRBJ2-7,NA,TRBV3-1/TRBV3-2,ASSPEGGSESYEQY
TRBJ2-5,once,TRBV11-2,ASSIRLAGALETQY
TRBJ1-2,NA,TRBV6-5,ASSSGADNYGYT
TRBJ1-1,once,TRBV6-5,ASSYLDNTEAF
TRBJ1-6,NA,TRBV27,ASSFARASNSPLH
TRBJ1-6,NA,TRBV2,ASTWQYNSPLH
TRBJ2-1,few,TRBV11-1,ASSLAPSGALDEQF
TRBJ2-3,NA,TRBV11-1,ASSIAGQSYTDTQY
TRBJ1-1,NA,TRBV2,ASDRNTEAF
TRBJ1-5,NA,TRBV19,ASSTKSPGQPQH
TRBJ2-1,NA,TRBV29-1,SVDPRTQGNEQF
TRBJ2-5,NA,TRBV4-3,ASSRDGRIQETQY
TRBJ2-3,NA,TRBV11-2,ASSLHVQTISTDTQY
TRBJ1-1,NA,TRBV15,ATSAGAAEAF
TRBJ1-2,NA,TRBV2,ARMRDNYGYT
TRBJ2-1,NA,TRBV24-1,ATSDPTSFNEQF
TRBJ1-6,NA,TRBV9,ASSVNEGSNSPLH
TRBJ2-3,once,TRBV9,ASSVGDTQY
TRBJ2-3,NA,TRBV7-3,ASSLGSLGADTQY
TRBJ2-1,NA,TRBV7-9,ASSLGVGTGSNEQF
TRBJ2-3,NA,TRBV7-2,ASSLLAGPRTDTQY
TRBJ1-2,once,TRBV7-2,ASSLPSRTLNYGYT
TRBJ1-1,NA,TRBV11-2,ASSLERDTEAF
TRBJ1-2,NA,TRBV10-3,AISGGGTGAGYT
TRBJ1-1,NA,TRBV20-1,SAGGGGGLGGTEAF
TRBJ2-1,NA,TRBV7-3,ASSGTRSDEQF
TRBJ1-4,few,TRBV5-4,ASSTTPGLLF
TRBJ2-3,NA,TRBV2,ASSRSRTAFGTDTQY
TRBJ1-1,NA,TRBV5-1,ASSLTGPTSEAF
TRBJ1-6,NA,TRBV19,ASSTTVNNSPLH
TRBJ2-3,NA,TRBV4-1,ASSFTPGLARDFTDTQY
TRBJ1-1,once,TRBV29-1,SVADSYTEAF
TRBJ1-1,NA,TRBV28,ASSWGQPGTEAF
TRBJ1-3,NA,TRBV9,ASSVAGNTIY
TRBJ1-2,NA,TRBV19,ASSIYSGSGLNYGYT
TRBJ2-1,NA,TRBV7-7,ASSLAGGANEQF
TRBJ1-1,NA,TRBV2,ASSVDKLAF
TRBJ2-1,NA,TRBV4-2,ASSQDLAGVSHNEQF
TRBJ1-2,once,TRBV6-5,ASSPLGEANYGYT
TRBJ1-1,NA,TRBV25-1,ASSESLRAPEAF
TRBJ1-2,NA,TRBV19,ASSEQGARGYT
TRBJ2-7,NA,TRBV5-1,ASSLESVGLAGDIYEQY
TRBJ1-3,NA,TRBV20-1,SAGAGTAC
TRBJ1-2,NA,TRBV5-6,ASSRTGGNYGYT
TRBJ2-7,NA,TRBV27,ASSPRAFDYEQY
TRBJ2-7,NA,TRBV5-1,ASSLGVTGQFSYEQY
TRBJ2-2,NA,TRBV30,ASKLVANTGELF
TRBJ2-7,NA,TRBV7-2,ASSSGGGAIPEQY
TRBJ2-1,NA,TRBV19,ASTPATSGKPLDNEQF
TRBJ2-5,NA,TRBV5-1,ASSPGLTSGRGFEETQY
TRBJ2-1,NA,TRBV6-5,ASSRTSRPYNEQF
TRBJ2-1,NA,TRBV12-5,ASGAGTTSDEQF